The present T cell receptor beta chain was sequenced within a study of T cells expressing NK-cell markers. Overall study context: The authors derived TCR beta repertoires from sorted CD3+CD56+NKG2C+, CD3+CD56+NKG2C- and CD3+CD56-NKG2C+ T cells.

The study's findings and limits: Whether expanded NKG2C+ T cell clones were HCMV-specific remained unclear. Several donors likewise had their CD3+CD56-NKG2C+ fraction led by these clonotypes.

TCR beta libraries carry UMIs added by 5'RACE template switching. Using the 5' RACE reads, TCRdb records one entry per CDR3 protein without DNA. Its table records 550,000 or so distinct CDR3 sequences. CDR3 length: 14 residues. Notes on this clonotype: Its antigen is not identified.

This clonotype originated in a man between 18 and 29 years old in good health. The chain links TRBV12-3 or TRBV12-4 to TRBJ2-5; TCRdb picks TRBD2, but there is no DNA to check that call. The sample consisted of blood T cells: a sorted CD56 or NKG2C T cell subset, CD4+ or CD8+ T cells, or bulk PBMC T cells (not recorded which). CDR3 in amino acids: CASSLGGPLKTQYF.